This is a list of T cell receptor beta chains from one sample in a study of cytomegalovirus exposure and HLA in healthy donors. Assay used: immunoSEQ multiplex PCR; TCRdb lists only in-frame clones, some missing. Its table records more than 60,000 clones. The sample was PBMCs. The source is a boy between 5 and 17 years old in good health and CMV-seronegative. CDR3s include the opening cysteine and the closing phenylalanine or tryptophan. The order of the fields is V gene, D gene, J gene, CDR3 protein, CDR3 DNA. A D gene is named only where the DNA matches it firmly.

TRBV6-1	TRBD1	TRBJ1-1	CASSGLTGATEAFF	TGTGCCAGCAGTGGACTAACAGGGGCCACTGAAGCTTTCTTT
TRBV10-2	-	TRBJ2-1	CASSGAGTSYNEQFF	TGCGCCAGCAGTGGAGCGGGTACTAGCTACAATGAGCAGTTCTTC
TRBV14	-	TRBJ2-7	CASRRTGSHEQYF	TGTGCCAGCAGGCGAACAGGGTCCCACGAGCAGTACTTC
TRBV13	TRBD2	TRBJ2-4	CASSSPGLAGVGAKNIQYF	TGTGCCAGCAGCTCTCCGGGACTAGCGGGAGTTGGGGCCAAAAACATTCAGTACTTC
TRBV19	-	TRBJ1-2	CASTKQAGAGDYGYTF	TGTGCCAGTACCAAACAGGCCGGGGCAGGGGACTATGGCTACACCTTC
TRBV11-3	TRBD1	TRBJ2-7	CASSIGQGREQYF	TGTGCCAGCAGCATTGGACAGGGTCGAGAGCAGTACTTC
TRBV9	-	TRBJ2-7	CASSVAYRGSEQYF	TGTGCCAGCAGCGTAGCCTATAGGGGTAGCGAGCAGTACTTC
TRBV30	TRBD1	TRBJ1-2	CAWSERRAGGMNGYTF	TGTGCCTGGAGTGAAAGGAGGGCAGGGGGCATGAATGGCTACACCTTC
TRBV27	TRBD1	TRBJ1-2	CASSVRGEGYTF	TGTGCCAGCAGTGTCAGGGGGGAGGGCTACACCTTC
TRBV19	TRBD1	TRBJ1-1	CASRTGANTEAFF	TGTGCCAGTAGGACAGGGGCTAACACTGAAGCTTTCTTT
TRBV19	TRBD2	TRBJ2-1	CASSIPTSGGRNEQFF	TGTGCCAGTAGTATCCCGACTAGCGGGGGTAGAAATGAGCAGTTCTTC
TRBV7-2	-	TRBJ2-7	CASSPRQVYYEQYF	TGTGCCAGCAGCCCGAGACAGGTCTACTACGAGCAGTACTTC
TRBV6-5	TRBD1	TRBJ2-1	CASSNTGDSLNEQFF	TGTGCCAGCAGCAATACAGGGGACAGCCTCAATGAGCAGTTCTTC
TRBV4-1	-	TRBJ2-7	CASSQPQLSYEQYF	TGCGCCAGCAGCCAGCCACAGCTCTCCTACGAGCAGTACTTC
TRBV19	-	TRBJ1-5	CASSIFRQANQPQHF	TGTGCCAGTAGTATATTCCGACAGGCTAATCAGCCCCAGCATTTT
TRBV19	-	TRBJ2-3	CASSQAAADTDTQYF	TGTGCCAGTAGCCAGGCGGCAGCGGACACAGATACGCAGTATTTT
TRBV6-6	-	TRBJ1-1	CASSSGSTEAFF	TGTGCCAGCAGTTCAGGGTCCACTGAAGCTTTCTTT
TRBV19	TRBD1	TRBJ1-5	CASSRSRGQGDQPQHF	TGTGCCAGTAGTCGAAGTCGCGGACAGGGCGATCAGCCCCAGCATTTT
TRBV29-1	-	TRBJ2-3	CSVVQASSTDTQYF	TGCAGCGTCGTACAGGCTTCTAGCACAGATACGCAGTATTTT
TRBV6-5	-	TRBJ2-5	CASSHRDTETQYF	TGTGCCAGCAGCCACCGGGACACGGAGACCCAGTACTTC
TRBV13	-	TRBJ2-5	CASSLGALQETQYF	TGTGCCAGCAGCTTGGGGGCCCTCCAGGAGACCCAGTACTTC
TRBV25-1	-	TRBJ2-3	CASSDVGGSTDTQYF	TGTGCCAGCAGTGATGTTGGGGGCAGCACAGATACGCAGTATTTT
TRBV5-1	TRBD1	TRBJ1-1	CASSRQGANTEAFF	TGCGCCAGCAGCCGACAGGGGGCGAACACTGAAGCTTTCTTT
TRBV12-5	-	TRBJ1-1	CASGFYAGRGNTEAFF	TGTGCTAGTGGATTTTACGCGGGGCGGGGGAACACTGAAGCTTTCTTT
TRBV6-1	-	TRBJ1-5	CASSAGTRQPQHF	TGTGCCAGCAGTGCAGGGACAAGGCAGCCCCAGCATTTT
TRBV5-1	-	TRBJ1-1	CASSLAGGDTEAFF	TGCGCCAGCAGCTTGGCCGGGGGAGACACTGAAGCTTTCTTT
TRBV30	-	TRBJ2-1	CAWSLLYNEQFF	TGTGCCTGGAGTCTTTTATACAATGAGCAGTTCTTC
TRBV6-1	-	TRBJ1-1	CASSATGGEAFF	TGTGCCAGCAGTGCCACAGGCGGTGAAGCTTTCTTT
TRBV4-1	-	TRBJ1-1	CASSQDPLGVPPTEAFF	TGCGCCAGCAGCCAAGATCCCTTGGGAGTCCCTCCCACTGAAGCTTTCTTT
TRBV27	TRBD2	TRBJ2-1	CASSLSGGGSYNEQFF	TGTGCCAGCAGTTTATCCGGCGGGGGCTCCTACAATGAGCAGTTCTTC
TRBV2	-	TRBJ1-1	CASSEDGRLNTEAFF	TGTGCCAGCAGTGAAGATGGCAGGCTGAACACTGAAGCTTTCTTT
TRBV14	-	TRBJ2-7	CASRPSSSYEQYF	TGTGCCAGCCGCCCCTCCAGCTCCTACGAGCAGTACTTC
TRBV11-2	TRBD1	TRBJ1-1	CASSSTGGLKLRF	TGTGCCAGCAGCTCGACAGGGGGCCTGAAGCTTAGATTT
TRBV19	TRBD1	TRBJ1-2	CASSTMGQGKYGYTF	TGTGCCAGTAGTACCATGGGACAGGGGAAATATGGCTACACCTTC
TRBV18	TRBD2	TRBJ2-2	CASSPGPPSGGRNTGELFF	TGTGCCAGCTCACCAGGACCCCCTAGCGGGGGGCGAAACACCGGGGAGCTGTTTTTT